Following are 17 T cell receptor beta chains from one sample sequenced in a study of T cell repertoires in cytomegalovirus infection. One entry per CDR3 protein results from TCRdb running MiXCR on the reads. The profile shows some 100,000 distinct CDR3 sequences, under 25% of them singletons. The sequenced material came from CD8+ T cells from PBMCs. The receptors were gathered from a human donor in good health (CMV status not recorded). Some clones in this sample may be carry-over from other donors' samples.

In this sample, this clonotype turned up many times. The CDR3 loop is CASSLSRLGGGSPEQYF. CDR3 sequence (DNA): TGTGCCAGCAGCTTATCCAGACTGGGCGGCGGGAGCCCCGAGCAGTACTTC. The chain couples TRBV7-2 to TRBJ2-7; 7 bases are shared with TRBD2. Trimming at V came to 2 bases and at J to 6 bases, leaving 16 bases not matched to a gene. Germline V CDR1 and CDR2: SGHTA, FQGNSA. This CDR3 has 17 amino acids.

This clonotype was detected ten times or more. The rearrangement uses TRBV7-3 and TRBJ2-1, with 11 positions matching TRBD2. V shed 2 bases, J shed 8 bases, and the junction held 5 bases outside the gene matches. The germline V gene has CDR1 SGHTA and CDR2 FQGTGA. This CDR3 spans 15 amino acids. As DNA, the CDR3 is TGTGCCAGCAGCTTACTAGCGGGGGGTTTTGATGAGCAGTTCTTC. Translation gives CASSLLAGGFDEQFF.

The V and J genes are TRBV7-9 and TRBJ2-1, with 12 bases matching TRBD2. The germline V gene encodes CDR1 SEHNR and CDR2 FQNEAQ (reference sequence). The length of the CDR3 is 18 residues. The J segment lost 6 bases and the V segment lost 5 bases, leaving 14 bases of the junction unmatched. CDR3 nucleotides: TGTGCCAGCAGCCCGTGGCCGGCTAGCGGGAGGGATAGCAATGAGCAGTTCTTC. Amino acid sequence: CASSPWPASGRDSNEQFF.

The V gene is TRBV7-2, the J gene TRBJ2-3; D is uncertain. Trimming removed 6 bases at V and 4 bases at J, with 11 bases between. The CDR3 has 13 amino acids. The V gene's germline CDR1 is SGHTA and CDR2 FQGNSA. The CDR3 nucleotides are TGTGCCAGCAGTTTAATGAACGCAGATACGCAGTATTTT. It yields the protein CASSLMNADTQYF.

The V call is TRBV28, the J call TRBJ2-7; a weak D match, TRBD1 (5 bases). V was shortened by 3 bases and J by 3 bases, with 12 bases between the two germline ends. Germline V CDR1 and CDR2: MDHEN, SYDVKM. The CDR3 runs to 14 residues. CDR3 loop: CASSFEDIDYEQYF. CDR3 nucleotide sequence: TGTGCCAGCAGTTTTGAGGACATCGACTACGAGCAGTACTTC.

This clonotype was counted many times. The J gene is TRBJ1-2, the V gene TRBV7-2, with 9 bases that match TRBD1. The CDR3 is 15 amino acids. The trim removed 1 base at V and 3 bases at J, leaving 3 bases unmatched. Germline lookup yields CDR1 SGHTA and CDR2 FQGNSA. DNA of the CDR3: TGTGCCAGCAGCTTAGGGGACAGGGAATACTATGGCTACACCTTC. Its protein is CASSLGDREYYGYTF.

This clonotype was found a few times. The J gene is TRBJ1-6, the V gene TRBV7-9, with 7 bases that match TRBD1. The CDR3 is made up of 16 amino acids. With 0 bases clipped from V and 10 bases from J, the junction kept 9 bases outside the gene matches. Per germline, CDR1 SEHNR and CDR2 FQNEAQ (reference sequence). Here the CDR3 DNA reads TGTGCCAGCAGCTTAGCGCTCGGAGGGGGCCGATCACCCCTCCACTTT. Translating gives CASSLALGGGRSPLHF.

This clonotype was seen at least ten times. The J gene is TRBJ1-2, the V gene TRBV12-3 or TRBV12-4; 7 bases are shared with TRBD1. CDR3 length equals 13 residues. V lost 5 bases to trimming and J lost 6 bases; unmatched junction nucleotides: 6. The CDR3 DNA sequence: TGTGCCAGCAGTAGCCCCGGGACAGATGGCTACACCTTC. It encodes CASSSPGTDGYTF.

The chain combines TRBV7-3 with TRBJ1-6, with 9 bases identical to TRBD1. Germline V gene sequence: CDR1 SGHTA, CDR2 FQGTGA. V gave up 4 bases and J gave up 6 bases; unmatched junction bases: 7. The CDR3 runs to 16 residues. The CDR3 nucleotides are TGTGCCAGCAGCTCTCTCCCACAGGGGGCTAATTCACCCCTCCACTTT. Residues: CASSSLPQGANSPLHF.

This clonotype was observed a few times. This chain's CDR3 is CSARPDGTFRGELFF. The CDR3 DNA reads TGCAGTGCTAGGCCCGACGGCACGTTTCGGGGGGAGCTGTTTTTT. The chain joins TRBV20-1 to TRBJ2-2; unclear D gene. Germline V CDR1 and CDR2: DFQATT, SNEGSKA (reference sequence). The CDR3 spans 15 residues. V shed 3 bases and J shed 8 bases, with 19 bases lying between them.

V is TRBV28 and J is TRBJ2-7; D may be TRBD1 or TRBD2 (6 bases each). With 2 bases removed from V and 0 bases from J, the gap between germline ends came to 14 bases. Germline V gene data show CDR1 as MDHEN and CDR2 as SYDVKM. The CDR3 is 16 amino acids. The CDR3 DNA sequence: TGTGCCAGCAGTTTAGGGCCGGGGGCACGCTCCTACGAGCAGTACTTC. Amino acid sequence: CASSLGPGARSYEQYF. Filled out from reference TRBV28 and TRBJ2-7, the complete variable domain reads DVKVTQSSRYLVKRTGEKVFLECVQDMDHENMFWYRQDPGLGLRLIYFSYDVKMKEKGDIPEGYSVSREKKERFSLILESASTNQTSMYLCASSLGPGARSYEQYFGPGTRLTVT.

The chain joins TRBV7-9 to TRBJ2-2; 13 bases line up with TRBD2. Germline-derived CDR1 and CDR2 are SEHNR and FQNEAQ (reference sequence). CDR3 size: 16 residues. V lost 4 bases to trimming and J lost 5 bases; unmatched junction nucleotides: 4. DNA for the CDR3: TGTGCCAGCAGCTCCGGACTAGCGGGAGATACCGGGGAGCTGTTTTTT. It specifies CASSSGLAGDTGELFF.

This clonotype was counted ten times or more. The V gene is TRBV7-2, the J gene TRBJ2-7; TRBD1 aligns across 12 bases. CDR3 length equals 15 residues. Germline V CDR1 and CDR2: SGHTA, FQGNSA. J was trimmed by 3 bases and V by 1 base; bases with no gene match: 1. The CDR3, as DNA: TGTGCCAGCAGCTTAGGGGACAGGGGGCTCTACGAGCAGTACTTC. Protein sequence: CASSLGDRGLYEQYF.

A few counts support this clonotype. The chain couples TRBV6-2 or TRBV6-3 to TRBJ2-5; no definite D call. Looked up from germline, CDR1 is MNHEY and CDR2 is SVGEGT. The CDR3 has 12 residues. Deletions cut 2 bases from V and 7 bases from J, with 8 bases between. The CDR3 region has the DNA TGTGCCAGCAGTTACGGGATGGGGACCCAGTACTTC. Translating it yields CASSYGMGTQYF.

In its sample, this clonotype was seen a few times. CDR3 sequence reads: CASSLIHRAEAFF. The CDR3 DNA reads as TGTGCCAGCAGTTTAATCCACCGCGCTGAAGCTTTCTTT. This chain links TRBV28 with TRBJ1-1; D gene unclear. The V and J ends lost 2 bases and 6 bases respectively, with 10 bases between them. Germline V gene sequence: CDR1 MDHEN, CDR2 SYDVKM. The CDR3 is 13 amino acids.

This clonotype has ten or more counts. The chain links TRBV7-2 to TRBJ1-2; D remains unclear. V was trimmed by 3 bases and J by 8 bases, leaving 16 bases between them. The germline V gene encodes CDR1 SGHTA and CDR2 FQGNSA. CDR3 length: 14 residues. Here the CDR3 reads CASSLSGTLEGYTF. CDR3 in DNA: TGTGCCAGCAGCTTGTCGGGCACACTGGAGGGCTACACCTTC.

V usage is TRBV4-2 and J usage is TRBJ2-7; possibly TRBD2 for D (6 bases). Looked up from germline, CDR1 is LGHNA and CDR2 is YNFKEQ. The V end was cut by 8 bases, the J end by 7 bases, with 12 bases between. The CDR3 extends over 11 amino acids. The CDR3 DNA follows: TGTGCCAGCCGGCGGGGTGGGGAGCAGTACTTC. This encodes CASRRGGEQYF.